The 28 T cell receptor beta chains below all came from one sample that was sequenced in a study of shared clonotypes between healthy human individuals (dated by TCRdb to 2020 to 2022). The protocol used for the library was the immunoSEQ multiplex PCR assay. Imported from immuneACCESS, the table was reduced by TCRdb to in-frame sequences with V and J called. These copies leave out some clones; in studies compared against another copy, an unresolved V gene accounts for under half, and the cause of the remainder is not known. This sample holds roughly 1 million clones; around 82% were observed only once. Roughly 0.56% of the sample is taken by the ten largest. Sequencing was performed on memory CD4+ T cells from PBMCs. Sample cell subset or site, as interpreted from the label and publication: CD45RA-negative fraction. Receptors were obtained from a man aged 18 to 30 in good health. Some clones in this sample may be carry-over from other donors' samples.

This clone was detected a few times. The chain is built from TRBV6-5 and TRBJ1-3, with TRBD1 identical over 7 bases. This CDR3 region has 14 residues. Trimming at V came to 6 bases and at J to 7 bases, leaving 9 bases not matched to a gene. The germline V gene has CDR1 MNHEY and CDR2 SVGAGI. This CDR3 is CASREGQATNTIYF. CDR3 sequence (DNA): TGTGCCAGCAGGGAAGGACAGGCGACGAACACCATATATTTT.

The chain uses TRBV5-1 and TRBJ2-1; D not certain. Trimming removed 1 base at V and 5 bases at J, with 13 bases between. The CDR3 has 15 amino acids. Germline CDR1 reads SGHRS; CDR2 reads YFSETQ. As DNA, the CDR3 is TGCGCCAGCAGCTTGATCGGAGTAAGAGACAATGAGCAGTTCTTC. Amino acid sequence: CASSLIGVRDNEQFF.

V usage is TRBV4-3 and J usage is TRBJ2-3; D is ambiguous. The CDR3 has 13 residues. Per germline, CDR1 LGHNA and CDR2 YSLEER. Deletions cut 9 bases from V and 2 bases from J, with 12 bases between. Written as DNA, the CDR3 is TGCGCCAGTGGCCGCCTTGACACAGATACGCAGTATTTT. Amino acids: CASGRLDTDTQYF.

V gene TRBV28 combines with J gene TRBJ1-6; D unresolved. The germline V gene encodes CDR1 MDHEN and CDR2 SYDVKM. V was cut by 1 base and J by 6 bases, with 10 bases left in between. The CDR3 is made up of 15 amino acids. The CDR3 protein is CASSLFRPPNSPLHF. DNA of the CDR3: TGTGCCAGCAGTTTATTTAGACCACCTAATTCACCCCTCCACTTT. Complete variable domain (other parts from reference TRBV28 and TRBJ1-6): DVKVTQSSRYLVKRTGEKVFLECVQDMDHENMFWYRQDPGLGLRLIYFSYDVKMKEKGDIPEGYSVSREKKERFSLILESASTNQTSMYLCASSLFRPPNSPLHFGNGTRLTVT.

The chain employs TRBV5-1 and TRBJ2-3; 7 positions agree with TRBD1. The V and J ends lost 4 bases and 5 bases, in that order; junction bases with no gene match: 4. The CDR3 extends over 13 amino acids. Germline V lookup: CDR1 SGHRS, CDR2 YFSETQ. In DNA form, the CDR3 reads TGCGCCAGCAGCAGATCAGGGGGAGATACGCAGTATTTT. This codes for CASSRSGGDTQYF.

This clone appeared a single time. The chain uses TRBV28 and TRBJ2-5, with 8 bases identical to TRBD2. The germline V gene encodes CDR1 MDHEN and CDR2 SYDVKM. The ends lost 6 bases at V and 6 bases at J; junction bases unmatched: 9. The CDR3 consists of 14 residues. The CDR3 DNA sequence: TGTGCCAGCAGCTCAGCGGGAGCGGGAAAGACCCAGTACTTC. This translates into CASSSAGAGKTQYF.

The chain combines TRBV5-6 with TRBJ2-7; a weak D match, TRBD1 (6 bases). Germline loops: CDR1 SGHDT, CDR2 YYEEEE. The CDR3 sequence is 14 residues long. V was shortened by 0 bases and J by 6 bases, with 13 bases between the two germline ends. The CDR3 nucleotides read TGTGCCAGCAGCTTGGTAGGCAGGGGATTCGAGCAGTACTTC. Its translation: CASSLVGRGFEQYF.

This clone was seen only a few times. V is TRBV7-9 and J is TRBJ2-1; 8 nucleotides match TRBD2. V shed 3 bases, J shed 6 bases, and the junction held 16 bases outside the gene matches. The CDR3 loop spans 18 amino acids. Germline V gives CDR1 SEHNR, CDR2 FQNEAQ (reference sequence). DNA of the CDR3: TGTGCCAGCAGCTTTTCAACTAGCGGAGGCGTTATACTCAATGAGCAGTTCTTC. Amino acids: CASSFSTSGGVILNEQFF.

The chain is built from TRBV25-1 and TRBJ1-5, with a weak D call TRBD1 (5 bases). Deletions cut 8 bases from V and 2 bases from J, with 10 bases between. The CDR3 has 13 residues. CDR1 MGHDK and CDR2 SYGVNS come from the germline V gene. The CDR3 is CASRGVGNQPQHF. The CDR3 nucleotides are TGTGCCAGCCGGGGGGTTGGCAATCAGCCCCAGCATTTT.

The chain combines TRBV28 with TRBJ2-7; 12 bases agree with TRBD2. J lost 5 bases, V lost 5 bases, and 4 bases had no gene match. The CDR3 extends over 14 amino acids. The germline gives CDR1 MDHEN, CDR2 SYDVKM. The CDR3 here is CASSVTSGSNEQYF. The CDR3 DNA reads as TGTGCCAGCAGTGTGACTAGCGGGAGCAACGAGCAGTACTTC.

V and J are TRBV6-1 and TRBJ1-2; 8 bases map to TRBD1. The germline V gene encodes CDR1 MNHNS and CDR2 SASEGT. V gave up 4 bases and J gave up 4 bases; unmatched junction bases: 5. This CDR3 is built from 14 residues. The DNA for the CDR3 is TGTGCCAGCAGTGTCCGGGACAGGACCTATGGCTACACCTTC. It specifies CASSVRDRTYGYTF.

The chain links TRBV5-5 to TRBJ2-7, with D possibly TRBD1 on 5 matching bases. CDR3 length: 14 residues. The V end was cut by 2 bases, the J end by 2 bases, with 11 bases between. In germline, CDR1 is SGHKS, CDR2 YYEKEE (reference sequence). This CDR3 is CASSLTPDTYEQYF. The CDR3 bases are TGTGCCAGCAGCTTAACGCCGGACACCTACGAGCAGTACTTC. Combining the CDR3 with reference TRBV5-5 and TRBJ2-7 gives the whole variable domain DAGVTQSPTHLIKTRGQQVTLRCSPISGHKSVSWYQQVLGQGPQFIFQYYEKEERGRGNFPDRFSARQFPNYSSELNVNALLLGDSALYLCASSLTPDTYEQYFGPGTRLTVT.

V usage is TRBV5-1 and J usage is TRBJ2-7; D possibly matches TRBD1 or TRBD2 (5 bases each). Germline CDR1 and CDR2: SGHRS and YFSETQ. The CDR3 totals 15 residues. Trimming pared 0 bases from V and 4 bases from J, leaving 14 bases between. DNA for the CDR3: TGCGCCAGCAGCTTGGAGGGGACCCCGGGTTACGAGCAGTACTTC. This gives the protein CASSLEGTPGYEQYF.

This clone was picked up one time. The CDR3 protein is CASSETYLGGRQQETQYF. The CDR3 DNA sequence: TGTGCCAGCAGTGAAACCTACTTGGGGGGACGTCAGCAAGAGACCCAGTACTTC. This chain connects TRBV28 to TRBJ2-5; TRBD2 might be the D (6 bases). CDR1 and CDR2 (germline): MDHEN, SYDVKM. V gave up 5 bases and J gave up 2 bases, with 24 bases separating them. CDR3 length equals 18 residues.

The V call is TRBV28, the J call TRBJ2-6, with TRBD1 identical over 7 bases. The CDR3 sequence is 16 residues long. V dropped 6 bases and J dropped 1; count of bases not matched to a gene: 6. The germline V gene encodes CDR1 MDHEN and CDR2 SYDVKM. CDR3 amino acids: CASRQTGISGANVLTF. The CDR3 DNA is TGTGCCAGCAGACAGACAGGGATATCTGGGGCCAACGTCCTGACTTTC.

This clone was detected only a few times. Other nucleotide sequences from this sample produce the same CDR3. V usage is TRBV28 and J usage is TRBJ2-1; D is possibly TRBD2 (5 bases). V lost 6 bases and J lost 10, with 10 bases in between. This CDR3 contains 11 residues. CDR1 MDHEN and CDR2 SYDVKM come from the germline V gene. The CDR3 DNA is TGTGCCAGCAGCCCACGGGGAGAGCAGTTCTTC. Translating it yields CASSPRGEQFF.

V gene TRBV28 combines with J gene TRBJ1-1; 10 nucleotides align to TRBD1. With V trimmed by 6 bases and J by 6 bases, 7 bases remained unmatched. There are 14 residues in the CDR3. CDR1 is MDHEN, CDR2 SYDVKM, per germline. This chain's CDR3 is CASRTGQGYPEAFF. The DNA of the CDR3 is TGTGCCAGCAGGACGGGACAGGGGTACCCTGAAGCTTTCTTT. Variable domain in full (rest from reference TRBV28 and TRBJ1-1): DVKVTQSSRYLVKRTGEKVFLECVQDMDHENMFWYRQDPGLGLRLIYFSYDVKMKEKGDIPEGYSVSREKKERFSLILESASTNQTSMYLCASRTGQGYPEAFFGQGTRLTVV.

CDR3 bases: TGTGCCAGCAGACCGATTAGCTTTCCCGGGGAGCTGTTTTTT. It yields the protein CASRPISFPGELFF. The chain uses TRBV5-6 and TRBJ2-2; D remains unclear. Germline assignment: CDR1 SGHDT and CDR2 YYEEEE. The V end was cut by 5 bases, the J end by 6 bases, with 14 bases between. The CDR3 totals 14 residues.

The CDR3 nucleotides are TGTGCCAGCAGTTACGTTGGGAGGGAATATGAAGCTTTCTTT. Translated: CASSYVGREYEAFF. The chain joins TRBV6-5 to TRBJ1-1; D is ambiguous. V shed 2 bases and J shed 7 bases, with 14 bases lying between them. CDR3 length equals 14 residues. Germline V gene data show CDR1 as MNHEY and CDR2 as SVGAGI.

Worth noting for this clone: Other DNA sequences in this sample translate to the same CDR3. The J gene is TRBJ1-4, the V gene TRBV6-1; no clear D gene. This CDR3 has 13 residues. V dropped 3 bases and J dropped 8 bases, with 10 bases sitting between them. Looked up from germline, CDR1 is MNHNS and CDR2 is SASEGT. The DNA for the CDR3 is TGTGCCAGCAGTGACAGGTTGGGGGAAAAACTGTTTTTT. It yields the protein CASSDRLGEKLFF.

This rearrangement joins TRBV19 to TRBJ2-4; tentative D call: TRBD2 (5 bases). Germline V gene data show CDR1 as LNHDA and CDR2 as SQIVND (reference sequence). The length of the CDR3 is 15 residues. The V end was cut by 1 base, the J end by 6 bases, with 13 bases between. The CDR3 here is CASSIVRGLTNIQYF. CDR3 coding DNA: TGTGCCAGTAGTATAGTTCGGGGTCTAACAAACATTCAGTACTTC.

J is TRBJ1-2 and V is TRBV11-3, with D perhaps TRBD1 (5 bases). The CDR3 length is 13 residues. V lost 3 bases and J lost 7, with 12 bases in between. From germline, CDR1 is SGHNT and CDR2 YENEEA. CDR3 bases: TGTGCCAGCAGCTTCCACAGGCGCTCTGGCTACACCTTC. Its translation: CASSFHRRSGYTF.

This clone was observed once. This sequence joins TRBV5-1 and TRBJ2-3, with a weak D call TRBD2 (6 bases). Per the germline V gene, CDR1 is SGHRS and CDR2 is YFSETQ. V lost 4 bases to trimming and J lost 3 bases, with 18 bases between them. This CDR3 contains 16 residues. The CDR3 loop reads CASSPDGGFGTDTQYF. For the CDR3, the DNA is TGCGCCAGCAGCCCGGACGGGGGTTTCGGAACAGATACGCAGTATTTT.

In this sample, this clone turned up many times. The CDR3 protein is CASSVVGTGTGELFF. Here the CDR3 DNA reads TGTGCCAGCAGTGTAGTCGGGACAGGCACCGGGGAGCTGTTTTTT. The chain uses TRBV2 and TRBJ2-2; 8 bases agree with TRBD1. This CDR3 spans 15 amino acids. The V segment lost 4 bases and the J segment 4 bases; nucleotides outside the gene matches: 5. Germline-derived CDR1 and CDR2 are SNHLY and FYNNEI.

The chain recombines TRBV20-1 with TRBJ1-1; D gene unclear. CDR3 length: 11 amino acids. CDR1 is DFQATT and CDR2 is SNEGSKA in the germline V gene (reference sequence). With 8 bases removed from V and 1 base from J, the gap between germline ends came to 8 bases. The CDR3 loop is CSPDWNTEAFF. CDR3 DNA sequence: TGCAGTCCCGACTGGAACACTGAAGCTTTCTTT.

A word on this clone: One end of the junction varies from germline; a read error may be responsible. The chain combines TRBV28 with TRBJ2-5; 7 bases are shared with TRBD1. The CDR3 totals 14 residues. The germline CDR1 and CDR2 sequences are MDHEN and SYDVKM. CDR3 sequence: CASSNGDSQEAQYF. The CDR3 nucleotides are TGTGCCAGCAGTAACGGGGACAGTCAAGAGGCCCAGTACTTC. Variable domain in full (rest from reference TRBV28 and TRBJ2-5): DVKVTQSSRYLVKRTGEKVFLECVQDMDHENMFWYRQDPGLGLRLIYFSYDVKMKEKGDIPEGYSVSREKKERFSLILESASTNQTSMYLCASSNGDSQEAQYFGPGTRLLVL.

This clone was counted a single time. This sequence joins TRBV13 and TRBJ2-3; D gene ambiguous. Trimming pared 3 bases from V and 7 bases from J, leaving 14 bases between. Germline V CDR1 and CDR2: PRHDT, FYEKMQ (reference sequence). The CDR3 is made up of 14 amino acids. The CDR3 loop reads CASSLWQAGNTQYF. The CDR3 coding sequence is TGTGCCAGCAGCTTGTGGCAGGCCGGAAATACGCAGTATTTT.

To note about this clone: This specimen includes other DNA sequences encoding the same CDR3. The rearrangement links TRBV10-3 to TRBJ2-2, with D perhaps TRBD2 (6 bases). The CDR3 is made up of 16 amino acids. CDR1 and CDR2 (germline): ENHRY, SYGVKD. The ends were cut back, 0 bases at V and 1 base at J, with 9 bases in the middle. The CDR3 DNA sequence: TGTGCCATCAGTGAGTCTAACGGGGGGAACACCGGGGAGCTGTTTTTT. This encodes CAISESNGGNTGELFF.